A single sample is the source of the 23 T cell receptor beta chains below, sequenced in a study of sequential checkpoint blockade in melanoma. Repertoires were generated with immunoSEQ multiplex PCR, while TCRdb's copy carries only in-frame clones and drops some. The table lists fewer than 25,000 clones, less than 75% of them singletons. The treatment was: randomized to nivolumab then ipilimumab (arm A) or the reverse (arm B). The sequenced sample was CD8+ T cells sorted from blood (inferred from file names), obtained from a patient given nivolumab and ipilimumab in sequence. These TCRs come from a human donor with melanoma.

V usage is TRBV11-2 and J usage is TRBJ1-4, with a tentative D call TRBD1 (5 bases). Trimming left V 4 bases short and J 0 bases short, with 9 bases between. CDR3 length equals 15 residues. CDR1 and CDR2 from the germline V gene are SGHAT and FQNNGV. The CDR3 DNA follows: TGTGCCAGCAGCTCCTCGGGGGCAACTAATGAAAAACTGTTTTTT. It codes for CASSSSGATNEKLFF.

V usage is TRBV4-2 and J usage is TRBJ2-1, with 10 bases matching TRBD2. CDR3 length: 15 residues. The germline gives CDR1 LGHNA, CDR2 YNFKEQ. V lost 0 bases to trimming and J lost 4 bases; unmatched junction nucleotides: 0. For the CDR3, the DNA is TGTGCCAGCAGCCAAGAAGCGGGGGGGTACAATGAGCAGTTCTTC. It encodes CASSQEAGGYNEQFF.

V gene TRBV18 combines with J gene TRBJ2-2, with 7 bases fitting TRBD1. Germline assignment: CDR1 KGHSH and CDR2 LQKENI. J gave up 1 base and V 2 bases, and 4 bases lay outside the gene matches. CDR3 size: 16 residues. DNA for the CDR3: TGTGCCAGCTCACCAGTAAACAGGGGGAACACCGGGGAGCTGTTTTTT. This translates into CASSPVNRGNTGELFF.

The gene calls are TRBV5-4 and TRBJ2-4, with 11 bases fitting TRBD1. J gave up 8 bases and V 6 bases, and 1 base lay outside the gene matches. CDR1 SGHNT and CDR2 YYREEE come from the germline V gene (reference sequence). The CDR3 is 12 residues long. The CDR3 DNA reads TGTGCCAGCAAGGGACAGGGGGACATTCAGTACTTC. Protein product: CASKGQGDIQYF.

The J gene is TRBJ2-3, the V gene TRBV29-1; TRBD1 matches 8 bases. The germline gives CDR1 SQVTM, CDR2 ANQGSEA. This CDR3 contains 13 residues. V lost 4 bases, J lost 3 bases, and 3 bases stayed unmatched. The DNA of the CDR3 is TGCAGCGTTGCCAGGGGGCGGACAGATACGCAGTATTTT. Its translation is CSVARGRTDTQYF.

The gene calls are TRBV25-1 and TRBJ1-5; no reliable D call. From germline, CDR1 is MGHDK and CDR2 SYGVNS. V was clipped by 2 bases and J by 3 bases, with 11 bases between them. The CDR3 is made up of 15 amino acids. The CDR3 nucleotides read TGTGCCAGCAGTGAAAGAACAGCAAACAATCAGCCCCAGCATTTT. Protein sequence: CASSERTANNQPQHF.

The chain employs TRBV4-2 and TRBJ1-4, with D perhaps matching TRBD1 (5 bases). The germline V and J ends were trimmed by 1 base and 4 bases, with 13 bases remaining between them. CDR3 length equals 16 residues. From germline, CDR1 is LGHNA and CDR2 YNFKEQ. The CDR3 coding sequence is TGTGCCAGCAGCCAAGGGCTCGGGGGTTATAATGAAAAACTGTTTTTT. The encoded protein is CASSQGLGGYNEKLFF.

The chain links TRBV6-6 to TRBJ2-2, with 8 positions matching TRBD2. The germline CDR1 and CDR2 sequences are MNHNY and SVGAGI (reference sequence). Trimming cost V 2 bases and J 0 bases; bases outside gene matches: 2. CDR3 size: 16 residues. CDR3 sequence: CASSYLSGANTGELFF. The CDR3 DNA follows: TGTGCCAGCAGTTACCTTAGCGGGGCGAACACCGGGGAGCTGTTTTTT.

This CDR3 reads CASSSGGGGFYEQYV. CDR3 in DNA: TGTGCCAGCAGCTCCGGGGGTGGGGGTTTCTACGAGCAGTACGTC. The chain carries TRBV6-5 and TRBJ2-7, with a possible D match to TRBD2 (6 bases). V gave up 6 bases and J gave up 3 bases, with 18 bases separating them. CDR3 length: 15 amino acids. Germline V lookup: CDR1 MNHEY, CDR2 SVGAGI.

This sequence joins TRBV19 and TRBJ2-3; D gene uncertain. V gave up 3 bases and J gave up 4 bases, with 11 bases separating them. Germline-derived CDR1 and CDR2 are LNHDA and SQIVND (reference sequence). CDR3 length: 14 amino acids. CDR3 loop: CASSMTQVADTQYF. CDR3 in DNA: TGTGCCAGTAGTATGACGCAGGTGGCAGATACGCAGTATTTT.

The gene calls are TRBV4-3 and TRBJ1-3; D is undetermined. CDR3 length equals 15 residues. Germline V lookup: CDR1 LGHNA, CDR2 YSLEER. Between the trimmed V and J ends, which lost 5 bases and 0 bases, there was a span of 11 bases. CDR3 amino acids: CASSETALSGNTIYF. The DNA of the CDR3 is TGCGCCAGCAGCGAAACCGCGCTCTCTGGAAACACCATATATTTT.

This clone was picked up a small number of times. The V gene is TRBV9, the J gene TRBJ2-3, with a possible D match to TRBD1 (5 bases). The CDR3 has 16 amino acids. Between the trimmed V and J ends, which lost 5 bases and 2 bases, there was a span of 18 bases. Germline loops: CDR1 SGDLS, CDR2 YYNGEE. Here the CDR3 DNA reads TGTGCCAGCAGTCGCCAGGGCCGGATAGACACAGATACGCAGTATTTT. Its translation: CASSRQGRIDTDTQYF.

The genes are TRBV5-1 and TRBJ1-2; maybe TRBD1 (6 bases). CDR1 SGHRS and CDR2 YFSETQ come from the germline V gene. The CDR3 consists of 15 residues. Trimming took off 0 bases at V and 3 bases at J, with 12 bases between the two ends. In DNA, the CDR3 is TGCGCCAGCAGCTTGGAAGCCACAGGGCACTATGGCTACACCTTC. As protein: CASSLEATGHYGYTF.

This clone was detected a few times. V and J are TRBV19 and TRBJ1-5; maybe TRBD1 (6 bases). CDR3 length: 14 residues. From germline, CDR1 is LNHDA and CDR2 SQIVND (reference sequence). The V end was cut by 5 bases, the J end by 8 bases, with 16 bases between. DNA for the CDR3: TGTGCCAGTAGTCGACGACAGGATCTCGAGCCCCAGCATTTT. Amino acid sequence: CASSRRQDLEPQHF. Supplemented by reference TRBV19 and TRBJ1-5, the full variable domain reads DGGITQSPKYLFRKEGQNVTLSCEQNLNHDAMYWYRQDPGQGLRLIYYSQIVNDFQKGDIAEGYSVSREKKESFPLTVTSAQKNPTAFYLCASSRRQDLEPQHFGDGTRLSIL.

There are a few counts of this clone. In nucleotides, the CDR3 is TGTGCCAGCAGTTATCAGGGCCTGAGCACTGAAGCTTTCTTT. Translating gives CASSYQGLSTEAFF. The rearrangement links TRBV6-1 to TRBJ1-1, with a weak D call TRBD1 (5 bases). The CDR3 has 14 amino acids. V lost 5 bases and J lost 4, with 14 bases in between. The germline V gene encodes CDR1 MNHNS and CDR2 SASEGT.

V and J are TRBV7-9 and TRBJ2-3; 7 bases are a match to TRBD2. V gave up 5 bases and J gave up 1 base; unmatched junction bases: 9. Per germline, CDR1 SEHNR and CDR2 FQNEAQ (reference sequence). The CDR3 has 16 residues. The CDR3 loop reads CASSPGTIFRTDTQYF. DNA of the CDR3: TGTGCCAGCAGCCCTGGGACTATCTTCCGCACAGATACGCAGTATTTT.

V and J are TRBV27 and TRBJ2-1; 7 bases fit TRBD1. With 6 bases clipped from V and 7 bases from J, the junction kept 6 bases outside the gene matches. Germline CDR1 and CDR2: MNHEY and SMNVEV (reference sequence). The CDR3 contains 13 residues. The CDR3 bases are TGTGCCAGCAGCCGGGACAGTCCGAATGAGCAGTTCTTC. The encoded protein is CASSRDSPNEQFF.

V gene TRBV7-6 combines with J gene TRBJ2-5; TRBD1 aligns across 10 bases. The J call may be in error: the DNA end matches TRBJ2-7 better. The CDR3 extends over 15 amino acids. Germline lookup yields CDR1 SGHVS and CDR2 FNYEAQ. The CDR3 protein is CASSLGGGQGLEQYF. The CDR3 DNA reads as TGTGCCAGCAGCTTAGGAGGGGGACAGGGGCTCGAGCAGTACTTC.

CDR3 sequence reads: CATSRDWDRNTEAFF. The CDR3 coding sequence is TGTGCCACCAGCAGAGATTGGGACAGGAACACTGAAGCTTTCTTT. The genes are TRBV15 and TRBJ1-1; TRBD1 aligns across 7 bases. Germline V lookup: CDR1 LNHNV, CDR2 YYDKDF (reference sequence). Trimming removed 0 bases from V and 1 base from J; junction bases left unmatched: 2. This CDR3 comprises 15 residues.

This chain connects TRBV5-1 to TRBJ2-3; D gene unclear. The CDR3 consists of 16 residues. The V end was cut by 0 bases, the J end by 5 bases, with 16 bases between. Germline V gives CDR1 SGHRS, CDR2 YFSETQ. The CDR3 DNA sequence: TGCGCCAGCAGCTTGGCGGGTACCAGATATAGAGATACGCAGTATTTT. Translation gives CASSLAGTRYRDTQYF.

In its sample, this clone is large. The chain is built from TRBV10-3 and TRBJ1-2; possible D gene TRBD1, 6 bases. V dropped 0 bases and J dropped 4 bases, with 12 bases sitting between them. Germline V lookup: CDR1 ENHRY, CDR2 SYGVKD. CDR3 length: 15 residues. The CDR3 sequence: CAISESGDTSYGYTF. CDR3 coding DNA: TGTGCCATCAGTGAGTCGGGGGACACTAGCTATGGCTACACCTTC.

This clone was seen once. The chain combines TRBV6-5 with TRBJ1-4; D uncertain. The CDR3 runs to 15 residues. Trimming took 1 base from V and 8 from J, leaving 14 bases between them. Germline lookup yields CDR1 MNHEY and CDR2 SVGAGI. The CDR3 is CASSYYEGGGEKLFF. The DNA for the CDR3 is TGTGCCAGCAGTTACTACGAGGGAGGCGGGGAAAAACTGTTTTTT.

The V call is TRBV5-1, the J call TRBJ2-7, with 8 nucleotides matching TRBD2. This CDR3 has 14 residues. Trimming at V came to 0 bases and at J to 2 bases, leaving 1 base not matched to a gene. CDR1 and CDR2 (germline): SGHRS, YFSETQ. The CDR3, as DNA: TGCGCCAGCAGCTTGGACGGGGGGGCCTACGAGCAGTACTTC. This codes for CASSLDGGAYEQYF.